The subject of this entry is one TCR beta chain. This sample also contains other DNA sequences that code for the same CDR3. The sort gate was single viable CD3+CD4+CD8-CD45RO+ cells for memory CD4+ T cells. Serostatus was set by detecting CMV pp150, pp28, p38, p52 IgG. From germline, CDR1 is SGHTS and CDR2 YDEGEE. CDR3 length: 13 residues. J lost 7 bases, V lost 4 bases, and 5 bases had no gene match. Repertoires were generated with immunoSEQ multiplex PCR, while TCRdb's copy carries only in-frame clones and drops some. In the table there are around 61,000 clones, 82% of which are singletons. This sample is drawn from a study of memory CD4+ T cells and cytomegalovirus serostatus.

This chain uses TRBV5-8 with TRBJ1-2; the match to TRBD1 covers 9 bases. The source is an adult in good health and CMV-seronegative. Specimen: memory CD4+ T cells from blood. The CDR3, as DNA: TGTGCCAGCAGCCCACAGGGGGCCTTTGGCTACACCTTC. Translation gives CASSPQGAFGYTF.